The sequence of this T cell receptor (beta chain) was determined in a study of shared clonotypes between healthy human individuals. The germline V gene encodes CDR1 KGHSH and CDR2 LQKENI. The CDR3 totals 13 residues. Trimming shortened V by 3 bases and J by 2 bases, and 7 bases separated the two germline ends. The table came from immunoSEQ multiplex PCR; TCRdb's copy has only in-frame clones and leaves some out. The profile covers about 680,000 clones, with roughly 94% appearing a single time and approximately 24% taken by the ten largest. Naive CD8 isolation took CD45RO-negative cells positively selected for CCR7 and excluded terminally differentiated effector memory CD45RA+ cells.

This TCR was recovered from a man aged 30 to 39 in good health. The chain carries TRBV18 and TRBJ1-1, with D perhaps matching TRBD1 (5 bases). Sequenced: naive CD8+ T cells sorted from blood. DNA of the CDR3: TGTGCCAGCTCACCGCAGGGAAACACTGAAGCTTTCTTT. It encodes CASSPQGNTEAFF.